These T cell receptor beta chains were read from a single sample in a study of blood T cell repertoires in COVID-19. Libraries were prepared by immunoSEQ multiplex PCR; TCRdb keeps only in-frame clonotypes and omits some of them. The sample shows around 160,000 clones, around 82% of them seen only once. Sequencing was performed on peripheral blood. The receptor source for this set is a human donor with acute or convalescent COVID-19. The donor label of this sample is uncertain. CDR3s include the opening cysteine and the closing phenylalanine or tryptophan. D genes are given only for firm matches. Clone sizes are given selectively: once, few, many, or a class where the clone is expanded.

clone_size	cdr3_length	d_call	v_call	j_call	cdr3_nt	cdr3_aa
-	15	-	TRBV11-2	TRBJ2-3	TGTGCCAGCAGCTTAGGACAGACTAGCACAGATACGCAGTATTTT	CASSLGQTSTDTQYF
-	15	-	TRBV10-3	TRBJ2-2	TGTGCCATCAGTCAGATGATCAGGGATGGCGGGGAGCTGTTTTTT	CAISQMIRDGGELFF
-	13	-	TRBV7-2	TRBJ1-2	TGTGCCAGCAGCTTAGGGGGCTACAGTGGCTACACCTTC	CASSLGGYSGYTF
-	16	-	TRBV10-3	TRBJ1-1	TGTGCCATCAGTGAGTCGCCCCCCATGGCAGGGGAAGAAACTTTCTTT	CAISESPPMAGEETFF
many	15	-	TRBV14	TRBJ1-2	TGTGCCAGCAGCCAAAGTGTCGGACAGAGAAATGGCTACACCTTC	CASSQSVGQRNGYTF
-	13	-	TRBV19	TRBJ2-5	TGTGCCAGTAGTCAAGTACTACGAGAGACCCAGTACTTC	CASSQVLRETQYF
-	16	TRBD1	TRBV18	TRBJ2-7	TGTGCCAGCTCACCATGGGGGACAGGGGGATCCTACGAGCAGTACTTC	CASSPWGTGGSYEQYF
once	14	-	TRBV6-5	TRBJ1-1	TGTGCCAGCAGTTACGTCCGGGTAGGGAGTGAAGCTTTCTTT	CASSYVRVGSEAFF
many	14	TRBD1	TRBV5-5	TRBJ2-7	TGTGCCAGCAGCCTATTACAGGGGGCCTACGAGCAGTACTTC	CASSLLQGAYEQYF
-	18	TRBD1	TRBV10-3	TRBJ2-7	TGTGCCATCAGTGGGGCGCCAAGGGACAGGGGATCCCCATACGAGCAGTACTTC	CAISGAPRDRGSPYEQYF
-	15	TRBD1	TRBV9	TRBJ1-3	TGTGCCAGCAGCGTAGGGACAGGGAGGAGAAACACCATATATTTT	CASSVGTGRRNTIYF
-	16	TRBD2	TRBV5-1	TRBJ2-7	TGCGCCAGCAGCCCGGCGACTAGCGGGGGGGTCTACGAGCAGTACTTC	CASSPATSGGVYEQYF
-	17	-	TRBV4-3	TRBJ2-2	TGCGCCAGCAGCCTCAGAGGGGCAGGGGCGAACACCGGGGAGCTGTTTTTT	CASSLRGAGANTGELFF
-	15	TRBD2	TRBV19	TRBJ2-1	TGTGCCAGTAGTACCACAGCGGGGGGGCGAAATGAGCAGTTCTTC	CASSTTAGGRNEQFF
-	16	TRBD1	TRBV11-2	TRBJ2-7	TGTGCCAGCAGCTCGGCGGGACAGGGGGACTCCTACGAGCAGTACTTC	CASSSAGQGDSYEQYF
-	19	TRBD2	TRBV7-6	TRBJ2-1	TGTGCCAGCAGCTTAAGACTAGCGGGGGGGATAAACTCCTACAATGAGCAGTTCTTC	CASSLRLAGGINSYNEQFF
few	12	-	TRBV6-5	TRBJ2-2	TGTGCCAGCATCTGGAACACCGGGGAGCTGTTTTTT	CASIWNTGELFF
-	11	-	TRBV20-1	TRBJ1-1	TGCAGGGCAGGGACTAACACTGAAGCTTTCTTT	CRAGTNTEAFF
once	14	TRBD1	TRBV5-6	TRBJ1-6	TGTGCCAGCAGCCTACAGGGGGCGTACTCACCCCTCCACTTT	CASSLQGAYSPLHF
once	15	-	TRBV5-6	TRBJ1-3	TGTGCCAGCAGCTTGGGCCCGGGGGACGGAAACACCATATATTTT	CASSLGPGDGNTIYF
-	15	TRBD1	TRBV4-2	TRBJ2-1	TGTGCCAGCAGCCAAGAGAACAGGGGGCAAGGAGAGCAGTTCTTC	CASSQENRGQGEQFF
-	14	TRBD1	TRBV19	TRBJ1-4	TGTGCCAGTAGTACGGGACAGGGAAATGAAAAACTGTTTTTT	CASSTGQGNEKLFF
-	13	TRBD1	TRBV11-2	TRBJ1-2	TGTGCCAGCAGACCGACAGGGGTTTATGGCTACACCTTC	CASRPTGVYGYTF
-	13	-	TRBV2	TRBJ1-2	TGTGCCAGCAACTCGGACAGACCCTATGGCTACACCTTC	CASNSDRPYGYTF
-	14	-	TRBV30	TRBJ1-1	TGTGCCTGGAGCCCGCCGGGGGAGAGCACTGAAGCTTTCTTT	CAWSPPGESTEAFF
-	14	TRBD1	TRBV5-1	TRBJ2-7	TGCGCCAGCAGCTTCGGACAGGGGGGGAACGAGCAGTACTTC	CASSFGQGGNEQYF
-	12	TRBD1	TRBV2	TRBJ2-7	TGTGCCAGCACGGACAGGGCCTACGAGCAGTACTTC	CASTDRAYEQYF
-	14	-	TRBV5-8	TRBJ1-1	TGTGCCAGCAGCTTACGGACAGCGAACACTGAAGCTTTCTTT	CASSLRTANTEAFF
-	15	-	TRBV18	TRBJ1-1	TGTGCCAGCTCACCACGGTGGTCCGGGGGCACTGAAGCTTTCTTT	CASSPRWSGGTEAFF
-	15	-	TRBV6-5	TRBJ1-1	TGTGCCAGCAGCACCGGTGCGGGGAGGAACACTGAAGCTTTCTTT	CASSTGAGRNTEAFF
-	14	-	TRBV10-3	TRBJ1-6	TGTGCCATCAGTGCGGCAGGGAATAATTCACCCCTCCACTTT	CAISAAGNNSPLHF
-	14	-	TRBV7-2	TRBJ2-1	TGTGCCAGCAGCTTAACTAATTGGAGCAATGAGCAGTTCTTC	CASSLTNWSNEQFF
-	14	TRBD1	TRBV7-2	TRBJ1-5	TGTGCCAGCAGCTTGACAGGGCTCCGTCAGCCCCAGCATTTT	CASSLTGLRQPQHF
-	15	-	TRBV5-8	TRBJ1-1	TGTGCCAGCAGCCGTAGGGGCGGGACGGAAACTGAAGCTTTCTTT	CASSRRGGTETEAFF
-	16	TRBD1	TRBV5-6	TRBJ1-5	TGTGCCAGCAGCCAAACCGGGACAGGGGAGGATCAGCCCCAGCATTTT	CASSQTGTGEDQPQHF
-	15	TRBD1	TRBV3-1/TRBV3-2	TRBJ2-7	TGTGCCAGCAGCCAAGGTCCCGGGACAGGGTATGAGCAGTACTTC	CASSQGPGTGYEQYF